This is a list of T cell receptor beta chains from one sample in a study of cytomegalovirus exposure and HLA in healthy donors. Generated by immunoSEQ multiplex PCR, the TCRdb table keeps only in-frame clones and is missing some. The table shows about 160,000 clones, with around nine tenths occurring only once. Sequenced sample: PBMCs. These receptors all come from a young woman in good health and CMV-seronegative. Both conserved end residues are part of each CDR3. The order of the fields is D gene, V gene, clone size, J gene, CDR3 protein, CDR3 DNA. A D gene is named only where the DNA matches it firmly. Where a row states a size, it is once, few, many or the class of an expanded clone; other rows omit it.

TRBD2	TRBV18	.	TRBJ2-6	CASSPLAGKSGANVLTF	TGTGCCAGCTCACCCTTAGCGGGTAAATCTGGGGCCAACGTCCTGACTTTC
.	TRBV4-3	.	TRBJ1-4	CASSQDGRKLFF	TGCGCCAGCAGCCAAGATGGGAGGAAACTGTTTTTT
TRBD1	TRBV5-4	.	TRBJ1-1	CASSLGQDGTEAFF	TGTGCCAGCAGCCTTGGACAGGACGGCACTGAAGCTTTCTTT
TRBD1	TRBV9	.	TRBJ2-3	CASSQGGQGARTDTQYF	TGTGCCAGCAGCCAAGGGGGGCAGGGGGCGAGGACAGATACGCAGTATTTT
.	TRBV18	.	TRBJ1-1	CASSPYGGRGAFF	TGTGCCAGCTCACCTTACGGGGGGCGAGGAGCTTTCTTT
.	TRBV25-1	.	TRBJ1-3	CASSDRGWAGNTIYF	TGTGCCAGCAGTGATAGAGGGTGGGCTGGAAACACCATATATTTT
.	TRBV11-2	.	TRBJ1-2	CASNSYPTENYGYTF	TGTGCCAGCAACTCATATCCTACAGAGAACTATGGCTACACCTTC
.	TRBV5-5	.	TRBJ1-2	CASSLATVNYGYTF	TGTGCCAGCAGCTTGGCCACGGTGAACTATGGCTACACCTTC
.	TRBV18	.	TRBJ2-3	CASSPPSARTDTQYF	TGTGCCAGCTCACCACCGTCCGCGCGCACAGATACGCAGTATTTT
.	TRBV10-3	.	TRBJ2-3	CAISELGGRTDTQYF	TGTGCCATCAGTGAGCTCGGGGGGCGGACAGATACGCAGTATTTT
.	TRBV29-1	.	TRBJ2-1	CSVEIGQITNNEQFF	TGCAGCGTTGAGATAGGTCAGATTACTAACAATGAGCAGTTCTTC
TRBD1	TRBV7-8	.	TRBJ1-1	CASSVDRGTEAFF	TGTGCCAGCAGCGTTGACAGGGGAACTGAAGCTTTCTTT
TRBD2	TRBV7-9	.	TRBJ2-2	CASLRLAGVAGELFF	TGTGCCAGCCTGCGGCTAGCGGGAGTCGCCGGGGAGCTGTTTTTT
TRBD2	TRBV13	.	TRBJ2-4	CASSLGRTSGATLAKNIQYF	TGTGCCAGCAGCTTAGGCCGGACTAGCGGGGCAACACTAGCCAAAAACATTCAGTACTTC
TRBD1	TRBV6-1	once	TRBJ1-1	CASSDAGQGDTEAFF	TGTGCCAGCAGTGATGCGGGACAGGGAGACACTGAAGCTTTCTTT
TRBD1	TRBV7-2	.	TRBJ1-1	CASSLAGSDRTNTEAFF	TGTGCCAGCAGCTTGGCGGGATCGGACAGGACGAACACTGAAGCTTTCTTT
.	TRBV25-1	.	TRBJ2-3	CASSRVEGSYLDTQYF	TGTGCCAGCAGTCGGGTAGAGGGCAGTTACTTAGATACGCAGTATTTT
.	TRBV5-8	.	TRBJ2-1	CASSLENGLGGNEQFF	TGTGCCAGCAGCTTGGAAAACGGACTAGGGGGCAATGAGCAGTTCTTC
TRBD2	TRBV6-1	.	TRBJ2-7	CASSETGGEPYEQYF	TGTGCCAGCAGCGAGACCGGGGGGGAGCCCTACGAGCAGTACTTC
.	TRBV7-9	.	TRBJ1-1	CASSLAGLAEAFF	TGTGCCAGCAGCTTGGCGGGGCTTGCTGAAGCTTTCTTT
TRBD2	TRBV4-2	once	TRBJ2-1	CASSQVVAGGNNEQFF	TGTGCCAGCAGCCAAGTCGTAGCGGGGGGGAACAATGAGCAGTTCTTC
TRBD2	TRBV7-2	.	TRBJ2-7	CASSPPRGGSSYEQYF	TGTGCCAGCAGCCCACCCAGAGGCGGGAGCTCCTACGAGCAGTACTTC
.	TRBV6-5	.	TRBJ2-5	CASSYGGHLQETQYF	TGTGCCAGCAGTTATGGGGGACACCTCCAAGAGACCCAGTACTTC
.	TRBV2	.	TRBJ2-1	CASRNEGGGNEQFF	TGTGCCAGCAGAAATGAGGGAGGTGGGAATGAGCAGTTCTTC
TRBD1	TRBV4-3	.	TRBJ2-7	CASSLGQGIHEQYF	TGCGCCAGCAGCTTGGGACAGGGAATCCACGAGCAGTACTTC
.	TRBV2	.	TRBJ2-7	CASSVNNRVGIPQDSSYEQYF	TGTGCCAGCAGCGTAAATAACAGGGTTGGGATCCCGCAAGATAGCTCCTACGAGCAGTACTTC
.	TRBV5-1	.	TRBJ2-7	CASSVTSPHEQYF	TGCGCCAGCAGCGTTACATCCCCTCACGAGCAGTACTTC
TRBD1	TRBV18	few	TRBJ1-1	CASSPRTGEVGDTEAFF	TGTGCCAGCTCACCGCGGACAGGGGAGGTGGGTGACACTGAAGCTTTCTTT